Following are 7 T cell receptor beta chains from one sample sequenced in a study of T cells in Graves' hyperthyroidism and ophthalmopathy. TCR beta CDR3 regions were amplified from RNA. TCR CDR3 regions were first amplified by RT-PCR with HTBI primers. A single record per CDR3 protein comes from TCRdb applying MiXCR to the multiplex PCR reads. The table lists about 410,000 distinct CDR3 sequences, roughly 14% of them singletons. Sequencing was performed on blood. These receptor sequences come from a man younger than 35 with Graves' ophthalmopathy.

A note on this clonotype: The conserved phenylalanine or tryptophan is not found at the CDR3 terminus, so this likely reflects a read error. The chain carries TRBV2 and TRBJ2-7, with no clear D. Germline V lookup: CDR1 SNHLY, CDR2 FYNNEI. The CDR3 has 11 residues. V was trimmed by 0 bases and J by 5 bases, leaving 2 bases between them. CDR3 loop: CASSEADEQYL. CDR3 DNA sequence: TGTGCCAGCAGTGAAGCTGACGAGCAGTACCTC.

This clonotype was recorded many times. The chain's CDR3 is CASSQDWLAESSYNEQFF. In DNA, the CDR3 is TGTGCCAGCAGCCAAGATTGGCTAGCGGAAAGCTCCTACAATGAGCAGTTCTTC. This chain joins TRBV3-1 and TRBJ2-1; 7 nucleotides line up with TRBD2. V gave up 0 bases and J gave up 0 bases; unmatched junction bases: 8. CDR3 length equals 18 residues. From germline, CDR1 is LGHDT and CDR2 YNNKEL (reference sequence).

This clonotype was detected many times. This sequence joins TRBV12-3 or TRBV12-4 and TRBJ2-7, with TRBD1 identical over 8 bases. Unmatched junction bases numbered 10, after V lost 3 bases and J lost 3 bases. This CDR3 region has 16 residues. The CDR3 here is CASSFRGQGAFYEQYF. The CDR3 nucleotides are TGTGCCAGCAGTTTCCGGGGGCAGGGGGCCTTCTACGAGCAGTACTTC.

The V and J genes are TRBV15 and TRBJ1-3; D is perhaps TRBD1 (5 bases). V was cut by 1 base and J by 0 bases, with 13 bases left in between. CDR3 length equals 17 residues. The germline CDR1 and CDR2 sequences are LNHNV and YYDKDF (reference sequence). The CDR3 sequence is CATSRVGQGISGNTIYF. The CDR3 DNA reads as TGTGCCACCAGCAGAGTTGGTCAGGGAATCTCTGGAAACACCATATATTTT.

In this sample, this clonotype turned up many times. The chain uses TRBV24-1 and TRBJ2-1; tentative D call: TRBD2 (5 bases). Trimming left V 5 bases short and J 7 bases short, with 8 bases between. The CDR3 consists of 12 residues. Germline loops: CDR1 KGHDR, CDR2 SFDVKD. The CDR3 DNA reads as TGTGCCACCAGTGGATGGGAGAATGAGCAGTTCTTC. It encodes CATSGWENEQFF.

Many counts were recorded for this clonotype. V usage is TRBV3-1 and J usage is TRBJ1-1, with D unresolved. Germline loops: CDR1 LGHDT, CDR2 YNNKEL (reference sequence). V was clipped by 1 base and J by 11 bases, with 11 bases between them. CDR3 length: 12 amino acids. This CDR3 is CASSQALDRAFF. In DNA form, the CDR3 reads TGTGCCAGCAGCCAAGCCCTGGACCGGGCTTTCTTT.

The chain joins TRBV27 to TRBJ2-1; TRBD2 agrees at 10 bases. CDR1 and CDR2 from the germline V gene are MNHEY and SMNVEV (reference sequence). The CDR3 consists of 16 residues. Trimming at V came to 5 bases and at J to 5 bases, leaving 9 bases not matched to a gene. CDR3 bases: TGTGCCAGCAGTGACCAAGCGGGGGGGCCCCACAATGAGCAGTTCTTC. It codes for CASSDQAGGPHNEQFF.